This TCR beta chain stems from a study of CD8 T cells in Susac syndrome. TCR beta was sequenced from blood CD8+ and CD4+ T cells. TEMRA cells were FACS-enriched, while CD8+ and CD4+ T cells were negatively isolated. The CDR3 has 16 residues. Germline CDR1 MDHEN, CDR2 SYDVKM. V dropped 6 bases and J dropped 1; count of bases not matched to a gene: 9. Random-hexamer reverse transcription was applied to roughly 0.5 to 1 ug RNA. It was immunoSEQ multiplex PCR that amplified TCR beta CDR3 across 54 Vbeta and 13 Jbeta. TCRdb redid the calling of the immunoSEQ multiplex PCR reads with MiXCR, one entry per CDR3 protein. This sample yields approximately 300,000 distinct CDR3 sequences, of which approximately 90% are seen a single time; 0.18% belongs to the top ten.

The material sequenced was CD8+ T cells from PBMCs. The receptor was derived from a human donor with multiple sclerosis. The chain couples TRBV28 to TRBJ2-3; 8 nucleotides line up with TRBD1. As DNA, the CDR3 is TGTGCCAGCAGCACCCGGTGGGACAGGCGCACAGATACGCAGTATTTT. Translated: CASSTRWDRRTDTQYF.